This is a list of T cell receptor beta chains from one sample in a study of cytomegalovirus exposure and HLA in healthy donors. Generated by immunoSEQ multiplex PCR, the TCRdb table keeps only in-frame clones and is missing some. The table has around 190,000 clones, 85% seen once. Sequencing used PBMCs. These receptor sequences come from a woman in her forties or fifties in good health and CMV-seronegative. The conserved cysteine and the conserved F or W are not part of the CDR3 here. A D gene is named only where the DNA matches it firmly. Size is stated for part of the rows, as once, few or many counts, or as a class when the clone is expanded.

abundance | v_gene | d_gene | CDR3aa
once | TRBV19 | TRBD2 | ASSIGGTTKETQY
- | TRBV29-1 | TRBD2 | SVGTSGRRDSTDTQY
- | TRBV7-9 | TRBD1 | ASSPGTGGFNEQF
- | TRBV19 | TRBD2 | ASSIATSGNTGELF
- | TRBV5-1 | - | ASSLLVAGGAGNTIY
once | TRBV10-2 | TRBD2 | ASSDRAGDRYEQY
- | TRBV4-3 | TRBD1 | ASSRSGGSNQPQH
- | TRBV7-9 | TRBD2 | ASTGTSSNQGYYEQY
- | TRBV5-1 | TRBD1 | ASSLAGQGRPEAF
- | TRBV30 | - | AWSQAYGYT
once | TRBV5-1 | - | ASSLKTGYEAF